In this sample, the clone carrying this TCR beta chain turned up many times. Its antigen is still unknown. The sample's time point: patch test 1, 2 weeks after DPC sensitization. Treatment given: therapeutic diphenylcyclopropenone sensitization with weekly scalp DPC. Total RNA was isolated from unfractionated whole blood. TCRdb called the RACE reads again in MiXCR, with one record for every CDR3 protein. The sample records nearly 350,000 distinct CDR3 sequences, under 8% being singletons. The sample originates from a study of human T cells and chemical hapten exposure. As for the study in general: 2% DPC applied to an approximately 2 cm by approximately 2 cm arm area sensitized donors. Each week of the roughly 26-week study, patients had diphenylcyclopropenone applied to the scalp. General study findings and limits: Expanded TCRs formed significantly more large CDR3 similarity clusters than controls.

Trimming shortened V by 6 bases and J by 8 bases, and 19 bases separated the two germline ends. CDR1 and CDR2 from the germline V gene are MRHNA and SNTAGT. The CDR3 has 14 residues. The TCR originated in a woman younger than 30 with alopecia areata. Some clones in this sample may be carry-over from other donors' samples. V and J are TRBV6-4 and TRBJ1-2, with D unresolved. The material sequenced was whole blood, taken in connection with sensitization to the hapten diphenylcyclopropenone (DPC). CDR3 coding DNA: TGTGCCAGCAGGCCCTCTGGGGAGGTGCGGGGCTACACCTTC. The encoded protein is CASRPSGEVRGYTF.